The rows below give T cell receptor beta chains drawn from one sample of a study of blood T cell repertoires in COVID-19. Sequenced by immunoSEQ multiplex PCR; TCRdb stores in-frame clones only, minus some. The sample has fewer than 250,000 clones, approximately 80% seen once; the top ten hold about an eighth. Sequencing was carried out using peripheral blood. Receptors were obtained from a woman aged 45-65 years with acute or convalescent COVID-19. Each CDR3 is given with its conserved first and last residue. D genes are given only for firm matches. Clone size, where shown, is once, few, many, or a class for clones that have expanded.

TRBV12-3/TRBV12-4	.	TRBJ1-2	.	CASKRDGYTF	TGTGCCAGCAAACGGGATGGCTACACCTTC
TRBV6-2/TRBV6-3	TRBD2	TRBJ2-3	.	CASSLWTSSTDTQYF	TGTGCCAGCAGCCTTTGGACTAGCTCCACAGATACGCAGTATTTT
TRBV4-3	TRBD1	TRBJ2-3	few	CASSLMTGGETSTDTQYF	TGCGCCAGCAGCCTTATGACAGGGGGCGAAACTAGCACAGATACGCAGTATTTT
TRBV7-2	TRBD1	TRBJ1-1	.	CASSLRTGGDTEAFF	TGTGCCAGCAGCTTGAGGACAGGGGGGGACACTGAAGCTTTCTTT
TRBV9	TRBD2	TRBJ2-3	.	CASSYGGGAPDTQYF	TGTGCCAGCAGCTACGGCGGGGGGGCCCCAGATACGCAGTATTTT
TRBV15	.	TRBJ2-1	.	CATSRDPSGNEQFF	TGTGCCACCAGCAGAGATCCATCCGGCAATGAGCAGTTCTTC
TRBV6-6	TRBD2	TRBJ2-1	once	CASSRPPKAGGSWEQFF	TGTGCCAGCAGTCGCCCCCCCAAAGCGGGAGGATCATGGGAGCAGTTCTTC
TRBV6-5	TRBD1	TRBJ1-5	.	CASSIQGVAQPQHF	TGTGCCAGCAGCATACAGGGGGTAGCTCAGCCCCAGCATTTT
TRBV5-4	.	TRBJ2-3	.	CASSFNFRTDTQYF	TGTGCCAGCAGCTTTAACTTCCGCACAGATACGCAGTATTTT
TRBV9	.	TRBJ1-2	.	CASSVGAASPHRGYTF	TGTGCCAGCAGCGTAGGGGCAGCCTCTCCCCACCGAGGCTACACCTTC
TRBV4-3	.	TRBJ2-5	.	CASSQVKGEETQYF	TGCGCCAGCAGCCAAGTTAAGGGGGAAGAGACCCAGTACTTC
TRBV4-1	.	TRBJ2-1	.	CASSQAPGSRRARNEQFF	TGCGCCAGCAGCCAGGCACCAGGCAGTCGGAGGGCCAGGAATGAGCAGTTCTTC
TRBV19	.	TRBJ2-1	.	CASSVDRGGATYNEQFF	TGTGCCAGTAGTGTAGACCGGGGCGGGGCAACTTACAATGAGCAGTTCTTC
TRBV7-9	TRBD1	TRBJ1-1	.	CASSFGQGGTEAFF	TGTGCCAGCAGCTTCGGGCAGGGGGGCACTGAAGCTTTCTTT
TRBV2	TRBD2	TRBJ2-3	few	CASSGLREADTQYF	TGTGCCAGCAGTGGGTTGCGGGAGGCAGATACGCAGTATTTT
TRBV11-3	.	TRBJ2-2	few	CASSEGEAGELFF	TGTGCCAGCAGTGAAGGGGAGGCCGGGGAGCTGTTTTTT
TRBV5-4	.	TRBJ2-7	.	CASSLPPTYEQYF	TGTGCCAGCAGCTTGCCCCCTACCTACGAGCAGTACTTC
TRBV29-1	TRBD2	TRBJ2-7	few	CSVSRTSSYEQYF	TGCAGCGTCTCTAGGACTAGCTCCTACGAGCAGTACTTC
TRBV6-2/TRBV6-3	.	TRBJ1-5	.	CASSYSGRWSNQPQHF	TGTGCCAGCAGTTACTCGGGGAGGTGGAGCAATCAGCCCCAGCATTTT
TRBV19	.	TRBJ1-1	.	CASSIGVSNTEAFF	TGTGCCAGTAGTATAGGAGTTTCGAACACTGAAGCTTTCTTT
TRBV28	TRBD2	TRBJ2-7	.	CASSLYGGGPYEQYF	TGTGCCAGCAGTTTATACGGGGGGGGGCCCTACGAGCAGTACTTC
TRBV19	TRBD2	TRBJ2-1	.	CASSALAGSSYNEQFF	TGTGCCAGTAGTGCCTTAGCGGGGAGCTCCTACAATGAGCAGTTCTTC